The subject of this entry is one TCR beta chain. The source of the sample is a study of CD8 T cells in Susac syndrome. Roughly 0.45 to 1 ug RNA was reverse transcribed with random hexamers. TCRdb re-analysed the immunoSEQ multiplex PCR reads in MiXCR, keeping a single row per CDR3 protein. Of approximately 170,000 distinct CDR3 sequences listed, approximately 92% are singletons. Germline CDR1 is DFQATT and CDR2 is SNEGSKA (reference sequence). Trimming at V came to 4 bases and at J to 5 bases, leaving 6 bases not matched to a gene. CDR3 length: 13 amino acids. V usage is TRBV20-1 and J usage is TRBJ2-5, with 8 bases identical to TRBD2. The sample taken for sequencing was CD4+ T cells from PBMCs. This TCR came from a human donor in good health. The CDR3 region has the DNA TGCAGTGCTAAAGCGGGGGCGGGGGAGACCCAGTACTTC. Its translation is CSAKAGAGETQYF.